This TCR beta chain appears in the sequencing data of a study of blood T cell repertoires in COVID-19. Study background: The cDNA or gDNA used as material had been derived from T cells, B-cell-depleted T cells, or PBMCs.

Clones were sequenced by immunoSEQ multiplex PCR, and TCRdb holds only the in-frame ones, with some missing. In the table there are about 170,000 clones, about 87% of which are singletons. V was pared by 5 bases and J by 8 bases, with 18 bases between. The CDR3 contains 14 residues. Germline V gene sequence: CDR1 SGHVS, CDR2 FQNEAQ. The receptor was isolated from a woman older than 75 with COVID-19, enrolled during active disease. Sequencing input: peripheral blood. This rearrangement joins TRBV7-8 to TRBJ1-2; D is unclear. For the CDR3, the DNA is TGTGCCAGCAGCCCCGGGTTCGGGGAGGGAGGCTACACCTTC. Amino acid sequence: CASSPGFGEGGYTF.